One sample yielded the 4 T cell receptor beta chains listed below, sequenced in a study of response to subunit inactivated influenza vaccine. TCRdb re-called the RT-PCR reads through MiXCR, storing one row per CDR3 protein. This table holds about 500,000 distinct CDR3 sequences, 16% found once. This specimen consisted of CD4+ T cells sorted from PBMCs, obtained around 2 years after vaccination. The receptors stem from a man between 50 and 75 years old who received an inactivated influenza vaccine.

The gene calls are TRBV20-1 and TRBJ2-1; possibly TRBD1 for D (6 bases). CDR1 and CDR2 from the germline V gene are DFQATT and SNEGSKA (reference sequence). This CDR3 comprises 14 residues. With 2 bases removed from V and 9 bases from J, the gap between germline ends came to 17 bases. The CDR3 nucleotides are TGCAGTGCTAGAAAAGGGTATAGGGGGAGTGAGCAGTTCTTC. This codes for CSARKGYRGSEQFF.

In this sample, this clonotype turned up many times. The chain's CDR3 is CASSRGTGELFF. The CDR3 DNA reads as TGTGCCAGCAGCCGTGGCACCGGGGAGCTGTTTTTT. J is TRBJ2-2 and V is TRBV3-1; D unresolved. Germline V CDR1 and CDR2: LGHDT, YNNKEL (reference sequence). The CDR3 length is 12 residues. Trimming shortened V by 4 bases and J by 4 bases, and 4 bases separated the two germline ends. Full variable domain (outside the CDR3, taken from reference TRBV3-1 and TRBJ2-2): DTAVSQTPKYLVTQMGNDKSIKCEQNLGHDTMYWYKQDSKKFLKIMFSYNNKELIINETVPNRFSPKSPDKAHLNLHINSLELGDSAVYFCASSRGTGELFFGEGSRLTVL.

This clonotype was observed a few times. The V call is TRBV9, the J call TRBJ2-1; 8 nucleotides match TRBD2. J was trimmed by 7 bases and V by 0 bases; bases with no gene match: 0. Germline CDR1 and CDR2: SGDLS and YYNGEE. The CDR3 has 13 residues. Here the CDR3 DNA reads TGTGCCAGCAGCGTAGGACTAGCGAATGAGCAGTTCTTC. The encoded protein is CASSVGLANEQFF.

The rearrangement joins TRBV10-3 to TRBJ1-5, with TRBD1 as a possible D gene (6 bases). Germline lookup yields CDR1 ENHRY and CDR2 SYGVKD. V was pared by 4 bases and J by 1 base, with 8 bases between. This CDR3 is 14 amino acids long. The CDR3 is CAISAQGSNQPQHF. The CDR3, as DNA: TGTGCCATCAGTGCTCAGGGGAGCAATCAGCCCCAGCATTTT.